This T cell receptor (beta chain) was obtained from a study of T-cell reconstitution after alpha-beta-depleted transplantation in children. This clonotype has just a few counts. There are 17 residues in the CDR3. CDR1 is LNHNV and CDR2 is YYDKDF in the germline V gene (reference sequence). The V gene end was trimmed by 4 bases and the J gene end by 5 bases; junction bases not matched to a gene: 14. Unique molecular identifiers were incorporated when the TCRbeta library was constructed. In TCRdb, the PCR reads were re-called with MiXCR into one record per CDR3 protein. Altogether over 400,000 distinct CDR3 sequences are present, about 12% being singletons, with the ten largest covering around 6.1%.

Sequences were derived from PBMCs from the stem cell graft donor, sampled from the stem cell graft. This TCR came from a human donor who donated a stem cell graft to a child with combined immunodeficiency. This chain joins TRBV15 and TRBJ1-2; 9 bases align to TRBD1. The CDR3 loop is CATSTRQGGLNGYGYTF. The CDR3 coding sequence is TGTGCCACCAGCACCCGACAGGGGGGCTTAAATGGGTATGGCTACACCTTC.